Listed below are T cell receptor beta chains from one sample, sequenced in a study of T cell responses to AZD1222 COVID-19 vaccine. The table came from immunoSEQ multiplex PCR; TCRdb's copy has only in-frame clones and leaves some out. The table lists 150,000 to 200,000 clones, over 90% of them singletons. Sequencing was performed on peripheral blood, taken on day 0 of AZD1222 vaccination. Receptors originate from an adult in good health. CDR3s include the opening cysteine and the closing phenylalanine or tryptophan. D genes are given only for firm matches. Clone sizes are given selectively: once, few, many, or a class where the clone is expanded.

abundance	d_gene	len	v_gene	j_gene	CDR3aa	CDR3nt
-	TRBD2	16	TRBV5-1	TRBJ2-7	CASSGGTSGSWYEQYF	TGCGCCAGCAGCGGAGGGACTAGCGGGAGCTGGTACGAGCAGTACTTC
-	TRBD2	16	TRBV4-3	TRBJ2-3	CASSQDLAGGTDTQYF	TGCGCCAGCAGCCAAGATCTAGCGGGGGGGACAGATACGCAGTATTTT
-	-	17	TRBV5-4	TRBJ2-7	CASSPPNKGSFSYEQYF	TGTGCCAGCAGCCCTCCCAACAAAGGCAGCTTCTCCTACGAGCAGTACTTC
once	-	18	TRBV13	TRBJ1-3	CASSPNVGGGPTIALPNF	TGTGCCAGCAGCCCCAACGTGGGGGGCGGGCCAACCATCGCATTGCCAAATTTT
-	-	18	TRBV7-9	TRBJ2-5	CASSDGASARPFQETQYF	TGTGCCAGCAGCGACGGGGCTAGCGCCCGCCCTTTCCAAGAGACCCAGTACTTC
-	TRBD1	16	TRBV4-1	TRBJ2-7	CASSFAPGQGFYEQYF	TGCGCCAGCAGCTTCGCCCCGGGACAGGGTTTTTACGAGCAGTACTTC
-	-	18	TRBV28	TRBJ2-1	CASSLNLGGILKGNEQFF	TGTGCCAGCAGTTTAAATTTAGGTGGCATCCTGAAAGGGAATGAGCAGTTCTTC
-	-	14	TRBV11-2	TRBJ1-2	CASSPPVGTYGYTF	TGTGCCAGCAGCCCACCGGTAGGGACGTATGGCTACACCTTC
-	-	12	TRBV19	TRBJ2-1	CASSPNWDEQFF	TGTGCCAGTAGCCCCAACTGGGATGAGCAGTTCTTC
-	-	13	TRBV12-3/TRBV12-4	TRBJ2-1	CASSRRLEGEQFF	TGTGCCAGCAGTCGTAGACTAGAGGGTGAGCAGTTCTTC
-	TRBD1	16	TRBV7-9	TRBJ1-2	CASSVRRTGENYGYTF	TGTGCCAGCAGCGTTAGGAGGACAGGGGAGAACTATGGCTACACCTTC
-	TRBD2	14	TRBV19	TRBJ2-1	CASSLSGDYNEQFF	TGTGCCAGTAGTTTGAGCGGGGACTACAATGAGCAGTTCTTC
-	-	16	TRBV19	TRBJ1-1	CATDHPGGALDTEAFF	TGTGCCACCGACCACCCGGGGGGGGCATTGGACACTGAAGCTTTCTTT
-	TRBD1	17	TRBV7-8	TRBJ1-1	CASSVSGTGAMGTEAFF	TGTGCCAGCAGCGTCTCCGGGACAGGGGCGATGGGGACTGAAGCTTTCTTT
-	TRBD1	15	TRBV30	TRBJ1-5	CAWRPGTGGNQPQHF	TGTGCCTGGAGACCCGGGACAGGGGGGAATCAGCCCCAGCATTTT
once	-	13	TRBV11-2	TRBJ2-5	CASSLDNAETQYF	TGTGCCAGCAGCTTAGATAATGCCGAGACCCAGTACTTC
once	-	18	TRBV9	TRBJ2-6	CASSIRDSPLSGANVLTF	TGTGCCAGCAGCATCCGGGACTCCCCCCTTAGCGGGGCCAACGTCCTGACTTTC
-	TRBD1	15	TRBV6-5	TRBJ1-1	CASSYTWTGGTEAFF	TGTGCCAGCAGTTACACATGGACAGGTGGGACTGAAGCTTTCTTT
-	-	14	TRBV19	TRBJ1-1	CASSPPPGNTEAFF	TGTGCCAGTAGTCCCCCCCCTGGGAACACTGAAGCTTTCTTT
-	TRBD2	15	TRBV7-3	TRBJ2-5	CASSLGTTGRETQYF	TGTGCCAGCAGCCTAGGGACTACGGGCAGGGAGACCCAGTACTTC
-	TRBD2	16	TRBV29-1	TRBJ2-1	CSVAAAASGRENEQFF	TGCAGCGTCGCCGCTGCGGCTAGCGGGAGGGAGAATGAGCAGTTCTTC
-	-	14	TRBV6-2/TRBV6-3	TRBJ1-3	CASSYEYRGDTIYF	TGTGCCAGCAGTTACGAGTACCGGGGAGACACCATATATTTT
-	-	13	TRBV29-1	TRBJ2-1	CSVSLQELNEQFF	TGCAGCGTTTCGCTCCAGGAGCTGAATGAGCAGTTCTTC
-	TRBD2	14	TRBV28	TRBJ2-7	CASSTSSGSYEQYF	TGTGCCAGCAGTACCTCTAGCGGGAGCTACGAGCAGTACTTC
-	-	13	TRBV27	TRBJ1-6	CASSPVGNSPLHF	TGTGCCAGCAGTCCCGTTGGTAATTCACCCCTCCACTTT
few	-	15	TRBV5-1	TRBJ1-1	CASSLVGTPNTEAFF	TGCGCCAGCAGCTTGGTGGGGACACCGAACACTGAAGCTTTCTTT
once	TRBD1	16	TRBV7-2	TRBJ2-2	CASSLYPGGSVGELFF	TGTGCCAGCAGCTTATACCCAGGGGGCTCGGTCGGGGAGCTGTTTTTT
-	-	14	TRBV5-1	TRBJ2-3	CATHRGLSGDTQYF	TGCGCCACCCATAGAGGACTATCTGGAGATACGCAGTATTTT
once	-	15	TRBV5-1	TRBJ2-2	CASSPDTANTGELFF	TGCGCCAGCAGCCCGGACACCGCGAACACCGGGGAGCTGTTTTTT